The 13 T cell receptor beta chains below all came from one sample that was sequenced in a study of cytomegalovirus exposure and HLA in healthy donors. The PCR made use of 60 Vbeta and 13 Jbeta primers. The data were produced by immunoSEQ multiplex PCR, yet TCRdb's version contains in-frame clones alone and is incomplete. The sample has approximately 89,000 clones, roughly 76% seen once; the top ten hold 1.1% to 1.5%. The sample consisted of PBMCs. These receptors all come from a male donor in good health and CMV-seronegative.

The CDR3 coding sequence is TGTGCCAGCAGATCAAGGGGACTAGCGGGAGAGACCCAGTACTTC. Protein sequence: CASRSRGLAGETQYF. V usage is TRBV2 and J usage is TRBJ2-5; 12 bases align to TRBD2. V lost 6 bases to trimming and J lost 4 bases; unmatched junction nucleotides: 6. Germline V lookup: CDR1 SNHLY, CDR2 FYNNEI. This CDR3 has 15 residues. Looking up the rest from reference TRBV2 and TRBJ2-5 gives the full variable domain: EPEVTQTPSHQVTQMGQEVILRCVPISNHLYFYWYRQILGQKVEFLVSFYNNEISEKSEIFDDQFSVERPDGSNFTLKIRSTKLEDSAMYFCASRSRGLAGETQYFGPGTRLLVL.

The rearrangement uses TRBV28 and TRBJ1-6, with D tentatively TRBD1 (6 bases). This CDR3 has 14 residues. CDR1 is MDHEN, CDR2 SYDVKM, per germline. With 6 bases removed from V and 7 bases from J, the gap between germline ends came to 13 bases. This CDR3 reads CASRFRGGNSPLHF. The DNA for the CDR3 is TGTGCCAGCAGGTTCAGGGGCGGAAATTCACCCCTCCACTTT. The full variable domain, its missing parts supplied by reference TRBV28 and TRBJ1-6, is DVKVTQSSRYLVKRTGEKVFLECVQDMDHENMFWYRQDPGLGLRLIYFSYDVKMKEKGDIPEGYSVSREKKERFSLILESASTNQTSMYLCASRFRGGNSPLHFGNGTRLTVT.

J is TRBJ1-1 and V is TRBV19; D is uncertain. Germline lookup yields CDR1 LNHDA and CDR2 SQIVND (reference sequence). The CDR3 is 13 residues long. The V end was cut by 5 bases, the J end by 0 bases, with 7 bases between. The CDR3 DNA reads as TGTGCCAGTAGTTTCGCGGTGAACACTGAAGCTTTCTTT. Its translation: CASSFAVNTEAFF.

The chain couples TRBV27 to TRBJ2-3, with D possibly TRBD1 on 5 matching bases. The germline gives CDR1 MNHEY, CDR2 SMNVEV (reference sequence). V was pared by 0 bases and J by 1 base, with 5 bases between. This CDR3 has 14 amino acids. The CDR3 spells CASSLSGGTDTQYF. The CDR3 DNA reads as TGTGCCAGCAGTTTATCAGGGGGCACAGATACGCAGTATTTT.

The chain uses TRBV19 and TRBJ2-1; 7 bases are a match to TRBD1. The V gene end was trimmed by 2 bases and the J gene end by 4 bases; junction bases not matched to a gene: 2. The germline CDR1 and CDR2 sequences are LNHDA and SQIVND (reference sequence). CDR3 length equals 14 residues. As DNA, the CDR3 is TGTGCCAGTAGTATATCGACAGGGTACAATGAGCAGTTCTTC. As protein: CASSISTGYNEQFF.

The chain employs TRBV25-1 and TRBJ1-2; D may be TRBD1 (5 bases). Trimming removed 6 bases at V and 2 bases at J, with 10 bases between. This CDR3 has 13 amino acids. Germline V gene sequence: CDR1 MGHDK, CDR2 SYGVNS. CDR3 region: CASRDPGNYGYTF. DNA of the CDR3: TGTGCCAGCAGAGATCCAGGGAACTATGGCTACACCTTC.

The genes are TRBV4-3 and TRBJ2-2; maybe TRBD1 (5 bases). CDR1 is LGHNA and CDR2 is YSLEER in the germline V gene. The CDR3 consists of 15 residues. With 3 bases removed from V and 4 bases from J, the gap between germline ends came to 12 bases. The CDR3, as DNA: TGCGCCAGCAGCCATACAGGAAGGTCCACCGGGGAGCTGTTTTTT. This sequence encodes CASSHTGRSTGELFF.

The chain carries TRBV6-6 and TRBJ2-2; the match to TRBD2 covers 13 bases. Per the germline V gene, CDR1 is MNHNY and CDR2 is SVGAGI (reference sequence). The J segment lost 5 bases and the V segment lost 7 bases, leaving 7 bases of the junction unmatched. The CDR3 contains 16 residues. The CDR3 DNA sequence: TGTGCCAGCACCAGACTAGCGGGGGGTCAAACCGGGGAGCTGTTTTTT. It codes for CASTRLAGGQTGELFF.

The chain uses TRBV5-1 and TRBJ2-7, with 7 bases aligning to TRBD1. The J segment lost 5 bases and the V segment lost 4 bases, leaving 3 bases of the junction unmatched. Per germline, CDR1 SGHRS and CDR2 YFSETQ. This CDR3 region has 12 residues. In DNA, the CDR3 is TGCGCCAGCAGCCTGGGGACAGACGAGCAGTACTTC. Its protein is CASSLGTDEQYF.

This chain uses TRBV28 with TRBJ1-4, with D uncertain. V was trimmed by 4 bases and J by 0 bases, leaving 6 bases between them. CDR1 and CDR2 from the germline V gene are MDHEN and SYDVKM. The CDR3 is 14 residues long. CDR3 sequence reads: CASSSDTTNEKLFF. The DNA for the CDR3 is TGTGCCAGCAGTTCAGACACAACTAATGAAAAACTGTTTTTT.

The CDR3 here is CASSAGPDEKLFF. The CDR3 nucleotides are TGCGCCAGCAGCGCAGGGCCCGATGAAAAACTGTTTTTT. V usage is TRBV5-1 and J usage is TRBJ1-4; D perhaps matches TRBD1 (5 bases). V was shortened by 4 bases and J by 6 bases, with 10 bases between the two germline ends. Germline CDR1 reads SGHRS; CDR2 reads YFSETQ. The CDR3 is made up of 13 amino acids.

This clone was seen once. The chain is built from TRBV28 and TRBJ2-7; tentative D call: TRBD1 (6 bases). CDR3 size: 12 residues. Germline CDR1 reads MDHEN; CDR2 reads SYDVKM. Trimming removed 7 bases from V and 5 bases from J, with 12 bases in between. CDR3 in DNA: TGTGCCAGCACCGACAGGAGGAACGAGCAGTACTTC. Its translation is CASTDRRNEQYF.

J is TRBJ1-5 and V is TRBV19; D perhaps matches TRBD1 (6 bases). The ends were cut back, 4 bases at V and 4 bases at J, with 14 bases in the middle. Germline V gives CDR1 LNHDA, CDR2 SQIVND (reference sequence). This CDR3 has 15 amino acids. CDR3 protein: CASSSGQILNQPQHF. The CDR3 DNA follows: TGTGCCAGTAGTAGCGGACAGATCCTTAATCAGCCCCAGCATTTT.